This T cell receptor (beta chain) was retrieved from a study of blood T cell repertoires in COVID-19. How the authors handled the data: Amplification of reference gene primers was used by the study to estimate nucleated cell counts. Produced via immunoSEQ multiplex PCR; TCRdb's table is partial and in-frame only. Clonal size and the V and J genes are those of that table, whereas D and trimming came from the DNA. The sample consists of roughly 140,000 clones, about 86% of them appearing once. This CDR3 has 13 residues. CDR1 PRHDT and CDR2 FYEKMQ come from the germline V gene (reference sequence). V dropped 5 bases and J dropped 5; count of bases not matched to a gene: 2.

V usage is TRBV13 and J usage is TRBJ2-7; TRBD2 agrees at 11 bases. The origin of this receptor is a man aged 65 to 85 with acute or convalescent COVID-19. Sequenced input: peripheral blood. CDR3 amino acids: CASSVSGRDEQYF. The CDR3 DNA sequence: TGTGCCAGCAGCGTTAGCGGGAGGGACGAGCAGTACTTC.